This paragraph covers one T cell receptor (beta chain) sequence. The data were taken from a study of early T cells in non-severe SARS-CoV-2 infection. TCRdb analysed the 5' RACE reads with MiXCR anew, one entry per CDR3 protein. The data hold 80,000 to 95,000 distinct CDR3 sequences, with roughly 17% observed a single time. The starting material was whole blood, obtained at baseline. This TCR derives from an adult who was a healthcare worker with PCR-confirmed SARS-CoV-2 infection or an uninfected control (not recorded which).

The CDR3 DNA follows: TGTGCCTGGAGCGGACTAGCGGTTTACAATGAGCAGTTCTTC. As protein: CAWSGLAVYNEQFF. The chain has TRBV30 and TRBJ2-1; TRBD2 agrees at 10 bases. V dropped 3 bases and J dropped 4; count of bases not matched to a gene: 3. There are 14 residues in the CDR3. Germline values: CDR1 GTSNPN, CDR2 SVGIG (reference sequence).